What follows are 4 T cell receptor beta chains derived from one specimen sequenced in a study of T cell responses to AZD1222 COVID-19 vaccine. The data were produced by immunoSEQ multiplex PCR, yet TCRdb's version contains in-frame clones alone and is incomplete. Here the sample spans 150,000 or so clones, approximately 89% being singletons. The source material was peripheral blood, sampled 28 days after the second AZD1222 dose. The source is an adult who received the AZD1222 COVID-19 vaccine.

The chain has TRBV14 and TRBJ2-1; no definite D call. There are 16 residues in the CDR3. Trimming left V 1 base short and J 5 bases short, with 15 bases between. Germline V gene lookup returns CDR1 SGHDN and CDR2 FVKESK. CDR3 residues: CASSQVFAWKDNEQFF. CDR3 nucleotides: TGTGCCAGCAGCCAAGTTTTTGCGTGGAAAGACAATGAGCAGTTCTTC.

The chain uses TRBV19 and TRBJ2-7; 8 bases map to TRBD1. In germline, CDR1 is LNHDA, CDR2 SQIVND (reference sequence). V gave up 4 bases and J gave up 4 bases; unmatched junction bases: 6. The CDR3 totals 14 residues. The CDR3, as DNA: TGTGCCAGTAGTAGTCCAGGACAGGGATACGAGCAGTACTTC. It encodes CASSSPGQGYEQYF.

This sequence joins TRBV23-1 and TRBJ1-2, with 10 positions matching TRBD1. TRBV23-1 is an ORF, with its function uncertain. The CDR3 runs 17 residues. With V trimmed by 3 bases and J by 4 bases, 11 bases remained unmatched. The CDR3 protein is CASSHATTGTGAYGYTF. The CDR3 DNA sequence: TGCGCCAGCAGTCACGCGACGACCGGGACAGGGGCCTATGGCTACACCTTC.

This chain uses TRBV7-2 with TRBJ1-5, with D maybe TRBD1 (5 bases). Germline lookup yields CDR1 SGHTA and CDR2 FQGNSA. The V gene lost 5 bases and the J gene lost 6 bases, with 17 bases spanning the gap. This CDR3 contains 15 residues. DNA for the CDR3: TGTGCCAGCAGCGCGGGCCCCCAAAGGGGTCAGCCCCAGCATTTT. This sequence encodes CASSAGPQRGQPQHF.